This T cell receptor beta chain is from a study of memory CD4+ T cells and cytomegalovirus serostatus. Study details: Donors were healthy Belgian adults, several CMV seropositive and 20 to 30 seronegative. Overall study findings and caveats: About 40% of the roughly 160 known CMV-associated TCRbeta sequences appeared in CD4+ memory.

This table comes from immunoSEQ multiplex PCR, and its TCRdb copy is limited to in-frame clones, with some not included. The sample holds 48,000 or so clones, approximately 78% seen once. This clone was observed a handful of times. The antigen remains undetermined. The V and J ends lost 5 bases and 2 bases respectively, with 19 bases between them. This CDR3 spans 17 amino acids. CDR1 and CDR2 from the germline V gene are SEHNR and FQNEAQ (reference sequence). Single viable CD3+CD4+CD8-CD45RO+ cells were sorted as the memory CD4+ T cells. The gene calls are TRBV7-9 and TRBJ2-1; a weak D match, TRBD2 (7 bases). Source material: memory CD4+ T cells from blood. The receptor comes from an adult in good health and CMV-seronegative. In nucleotides, the CDR3 is TGTGCCAGCAGCCCTAGGGGGGGGAGGCCGACCTACAATGAGCAGTTCTTC. Amino acids: CASSPRGGRPTYNEQFF. The entire variable domain, with the rest obtained from reference TRBV7-9 and TRBJ2-1, is as follows: DTGVSQNPRHKITKRGQNVTFRCDPISEHNRLYWYRQTLGQGPEFLTYFQNEAQLEKSRLLSDRFSAERPKGSFSTLEIQRTEQGDSAMYLCASSPRGGRPTYNEQFFGPGTRLTVL.